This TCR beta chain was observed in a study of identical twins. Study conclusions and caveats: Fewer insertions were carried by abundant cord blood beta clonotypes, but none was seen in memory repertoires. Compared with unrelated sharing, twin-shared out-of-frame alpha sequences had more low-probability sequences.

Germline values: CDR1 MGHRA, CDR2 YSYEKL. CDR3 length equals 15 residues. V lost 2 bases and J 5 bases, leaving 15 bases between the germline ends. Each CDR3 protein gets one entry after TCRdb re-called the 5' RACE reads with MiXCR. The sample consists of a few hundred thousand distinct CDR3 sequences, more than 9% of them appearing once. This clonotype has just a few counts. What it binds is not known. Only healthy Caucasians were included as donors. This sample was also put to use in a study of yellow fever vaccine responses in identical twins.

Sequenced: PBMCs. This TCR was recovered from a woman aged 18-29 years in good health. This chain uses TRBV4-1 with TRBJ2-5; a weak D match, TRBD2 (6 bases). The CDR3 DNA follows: TGCGCCAGCAGCCAAATTCTGGAGGGCCTCGAGACCCAGTACTTC. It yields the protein CASSQILEGLETQYF.